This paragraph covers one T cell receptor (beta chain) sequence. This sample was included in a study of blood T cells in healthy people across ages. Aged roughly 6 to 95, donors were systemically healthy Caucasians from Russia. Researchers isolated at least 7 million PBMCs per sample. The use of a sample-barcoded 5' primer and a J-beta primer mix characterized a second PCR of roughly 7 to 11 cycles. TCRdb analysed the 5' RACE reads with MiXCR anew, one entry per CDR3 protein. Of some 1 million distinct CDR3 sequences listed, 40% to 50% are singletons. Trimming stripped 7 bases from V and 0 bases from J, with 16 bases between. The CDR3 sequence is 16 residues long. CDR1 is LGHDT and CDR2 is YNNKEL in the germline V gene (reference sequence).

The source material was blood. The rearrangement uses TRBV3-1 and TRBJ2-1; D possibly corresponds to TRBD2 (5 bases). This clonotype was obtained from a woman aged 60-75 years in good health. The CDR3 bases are TGTGCCAGCACTCCAGCCAGCGGTCGCTCCTACAATGAGCAGTTCTTC. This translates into CASTPASGRSYNEQFF.